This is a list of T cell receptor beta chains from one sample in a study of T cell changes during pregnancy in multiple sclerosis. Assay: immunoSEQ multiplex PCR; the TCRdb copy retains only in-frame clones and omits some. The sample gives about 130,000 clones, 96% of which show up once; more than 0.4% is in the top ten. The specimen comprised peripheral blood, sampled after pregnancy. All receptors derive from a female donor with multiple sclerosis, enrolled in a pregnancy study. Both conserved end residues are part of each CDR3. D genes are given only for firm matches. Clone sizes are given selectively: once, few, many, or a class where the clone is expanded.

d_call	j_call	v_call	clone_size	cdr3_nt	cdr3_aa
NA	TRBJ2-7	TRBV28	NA	TGTGCCAGCAGTCGGGCAGGGCGTTGGTACGAGCAGTACTTC	CASSRAGRWYEQYF
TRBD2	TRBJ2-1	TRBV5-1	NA	TGCGCCAGCAGCTCCAGTGGGAGGGGTTCCTCCTACAATGAGCAGTTCTTC	CASSSSGRGSSYNEQFF
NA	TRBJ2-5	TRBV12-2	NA	TGTGCAAGTCGCTCCTTGCACGGGAGACCCGGCGAGACCCAGTACTTC	CASRSLHGRPGETQYF
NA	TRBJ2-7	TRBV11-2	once	TGTGCCAGCAGCTTAGCGCACGGGCGGGCCTACGAGCAGTACTTC	CASSLAHGRAYEQYF
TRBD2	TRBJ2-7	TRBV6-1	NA	TGTGCCAGCAGGAAGCGGGAGCCTTTCTACGAGCAGTACTTC	CASRKREPFYEQYF
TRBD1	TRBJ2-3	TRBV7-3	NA	TGTGCCAGCAGCCTTAACAGGGGACAGTCAGATACGCAGTATTTT	CASSLNRGQSDTQYF
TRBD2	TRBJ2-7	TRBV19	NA	TGTGCCAGTACCTCGATGGGGGGGTACGAGCAGTACTTC	CASTSMGGYEQYF
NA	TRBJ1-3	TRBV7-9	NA	TGTGCCAGCAGCTTTACGGACAACTCTGGAAACACCATATATTTT	CASSFTDNSGNTIYF
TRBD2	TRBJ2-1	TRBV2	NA	TGTGCCAGCCTCCCCTTAGCGGGAGGTTCCGGTTACAATGAGCAGTTCTTC	CASLPLAGGSGYNEQFF
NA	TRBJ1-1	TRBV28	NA	TGTGCCAGCAGTCCGACAACACTGGCTGGCACTGAAGCTTTCTTT	CASSPTTLAGTEAFF
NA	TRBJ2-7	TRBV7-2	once	TGTGCCAGCAGCTTAGCGCTGGCGACGGGCTACGAGCAGTACTTC	CASSLALATGYEQYF
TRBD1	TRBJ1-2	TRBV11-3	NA	TGTGCCAGGCCATACGGACAGGTCTATGGCTACACCTTC	CARPYGQVYGYTF
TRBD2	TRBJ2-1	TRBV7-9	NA	TGTGCCAGCAGCTCCGGGACTAGCGGGAGCATCTACAATGAGCAGTTCTTC	CASSSGTSGSIYNEQFF
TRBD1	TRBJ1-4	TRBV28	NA	TGTGCCAGCAGTCCGGGGGGACAGGGGAATAATGAAAAACTGTTTTTT	CASSPGGQGNNEKLFF
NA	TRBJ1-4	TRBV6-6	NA	TGTGCCAGCAGTTCCATCGGGGGTGAAAAACTGTTTTTT	CASSSIGGEKLFF
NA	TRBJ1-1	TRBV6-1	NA	TGTGCCAGCAGTGAAGCTCAGAGGGACACTGAAGCTTTCTTT	CASSEAQRDTEAFF
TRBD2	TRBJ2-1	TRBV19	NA	TGTGCCAGTAGTCTGACTAGCGGGAGGGTCAATGAGCAGTTCTTC	CASSLTSGRVNEQFF
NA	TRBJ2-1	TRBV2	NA	TGTGCCAGCAAACAGGCCTACAATGAGCAGTTCTTC	CASKQAYNEQFF
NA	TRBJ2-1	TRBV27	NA	TGTGCCAGCCACGGGACACCAAACAATGAGCAGTTCTTC	CASHGTPNNEQFF
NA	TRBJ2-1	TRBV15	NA	TGTGCCACCAGCAGAGAGCCGGGGGGCAAGCGAACCTGGGGTGAGCAGTTCTTC	CATSREPGGKRTWGEQFF
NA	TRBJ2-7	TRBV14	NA	TGTGCCAGCAGCCAAGCACAGGGGGGGGCCTGGGAGCAGTACTTC	CASSQAQGGAWEQYF
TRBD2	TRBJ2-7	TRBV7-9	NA	TGTGCCAGCAGCGGGCGAGGACTAGCGGGAATTTACGAGCAGTACTTC	CASSGRGLAGIYEQYF
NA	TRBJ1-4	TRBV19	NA	TGTGCCAGTAGTAAGCGGCCGGGAAATGAAAAACTGTTTTTT	CASSKRPGNEKLFF
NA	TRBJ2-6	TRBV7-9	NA	TGTGCCAGCAGCTTATTGGAAGGTGACACCCTCTCTGGGGCCAACGTCCTGACTTTC	CASSLLEGDTLSGANVLTF
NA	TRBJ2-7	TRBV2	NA	TGTGCCAGCAGGGGGGGTCCTTCCTACGAGCAGTACTTC	CASRGGPSYEQYF
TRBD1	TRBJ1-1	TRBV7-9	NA	TGTGCCAGCAGCTCCCGACAGGGGGCATTCACTGAAGCTTTCTTT	CASSSRQGAFTEAFF
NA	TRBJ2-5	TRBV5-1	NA	TGCGCCAGCAGCCCCAGGGAAAGGGAGACCCAGTACTTC	CASSPRERETQYF
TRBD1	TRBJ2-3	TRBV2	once	TGTGCCAGCTCCCGGGACAGGAGCACAGATACGCAGTATTTT	CASSRDRSTDTQYF
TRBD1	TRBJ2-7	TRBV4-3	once	TGCGCCAGCAGCCGGGACAGATCCTACGAGCAGTACTTC	CASSRDRSYEQYF
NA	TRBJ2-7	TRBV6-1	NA	TGTGCCAGCAGGGACAGCCCGTCCTACGAGCAGTACTTC	CASRDSPSYEQYF
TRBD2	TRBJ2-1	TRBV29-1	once	TGCAGCGTTGCATTTAGCGGGAGTGAGCAGTTCTTC	CSVAFSGSEQFF
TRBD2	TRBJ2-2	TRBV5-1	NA	TGCGCCAGCAGCCATAGCGGGAGCCAAACCGGGGAGCTGTTTTTT	CASSHSGSQTGELFF
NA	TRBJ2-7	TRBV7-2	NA	TGTGCCAGCAGCGAGAACTACGAGCAGTACTTC	CASSENYEQYF
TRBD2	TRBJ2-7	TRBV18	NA	TGTGCCAGCTCGAAAGAGACTAGCGGGACTCCGTGGGGGAGCTACGAGCAGTACTTC	CASSKETSGTPWGSYEQYF
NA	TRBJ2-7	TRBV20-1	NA	TGCAGTGTGCCCTCTACCTACGAGCAGTACTTC	CSVPSTYEQYF
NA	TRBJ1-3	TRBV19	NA	TGTGCCAGTAGTATAATACGGTCCTCTGGAAACACCATATATTTT	CASSIIRSSGNTIYF
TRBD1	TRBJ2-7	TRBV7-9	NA	TGTGCCAGCAGCTTAGCGAGGGGGCAAGAGTCCTACGAGCAGTACTTC	CASSLARGQESYEQYF
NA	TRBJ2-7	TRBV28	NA	TGTGCCAGCATTCACTACGAGCAGTACTTC	CASIHYEQYF
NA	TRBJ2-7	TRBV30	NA	TGTGCCTGGCGGGACGGGGGAGACGAGCAGTACTTC	CAWRDGGDEQYF
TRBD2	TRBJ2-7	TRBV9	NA	TGTGCCAGCAGCGTAGGTTCGGGGACTAGCGGAACCTACGAGCAGTACTTC	CASSVGSGTSGTYEQYF
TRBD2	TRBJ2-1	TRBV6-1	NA	TGTGCCAGCATAGCTAGCGGGAAGGTCAATGAGCAGTTCTTC	CASIASGKVNEQFF
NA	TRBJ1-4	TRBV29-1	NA	TGCAGCGCCACTCAGGGTTCGGTCACTAATGAAAAACTGTTTTTT	CSATQGSVTNEKLFF
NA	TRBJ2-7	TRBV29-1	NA	TGCAGCGTCCTTATGCAGGGAATCCCCTACGAGCAGTACTTC	CSVLMQGIPYEQYF
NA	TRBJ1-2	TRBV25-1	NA	TGTGCCAGCGGAGGTGGTACCCAATTTGGCTACACCTTC	CASGGGTQFGYTF
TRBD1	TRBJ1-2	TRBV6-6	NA	TGTGCCAGCAGTACGGTCGGGACAGACTATGGCTACACCTTC	CASSTVGTDYGYTF
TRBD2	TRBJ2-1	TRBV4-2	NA	TGTGCCAGCAGCCAAGAAGCGGGAGATGGAGACAATGAGCAGTTCTTC	CASSQEAGDGDNEQFF
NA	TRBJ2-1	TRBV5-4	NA	TGTGCCAGCAGCTTCCTATCTCTTAACAATGAGCAGTTCTTC	CASSFLSLNNEQFF
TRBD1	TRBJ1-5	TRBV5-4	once	TGTGCCAGCAGCCGACAGGGGGCGAATCAGCCCCAGCATTTT	CASSRQGANQPQHF
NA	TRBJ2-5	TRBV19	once	TGTGCCAGTAGTCCTCCCGTTGGGTGGGCCCAACAAGAGACCCAGTACTTC	CASSPPVGWAQQETQYF
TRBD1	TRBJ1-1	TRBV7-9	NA	TGTGCCAGCAGCGGACAGGGGGAGAACACTGAAGCTTTCTTT	CASSGQGENTEAFF
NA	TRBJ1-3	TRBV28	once	TGTGCCAGCAGTTCCACAGATTCTGGAAACACCATATATTTT	CASSSTDSGNTIYF
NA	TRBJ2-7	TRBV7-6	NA	TGTGCCAGCAGCTTAGCGGGGAGCTCCTACGAGCAGTACTTC	CASSLAGSSYEQYF
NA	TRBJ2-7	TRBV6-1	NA	TGTGCCAGCAGTGTTGACTACGTCGAGCAGTACTTC	CASSVDYVEQYF
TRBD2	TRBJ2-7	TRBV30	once	TGTGCCTGGAGTCTAGCGGGATCCTCCTACGAGCAGTACTTC	CAWSLAGSSYEQYF
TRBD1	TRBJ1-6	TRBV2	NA	TGTGCCAGCAGTGGAAGGGGGCAGAGCTCACCCCTCCACTTT	CASSGRGQSSPLHF
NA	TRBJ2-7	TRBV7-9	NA	TGTGCCAGCAGCTTATCTGGCGGAAACGAGCAGTACTTC	CASSLSGGNEQYF
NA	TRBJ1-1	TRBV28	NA	TGTGCCAGCAGTTTAATAGGGGGAACTGAAGCTTTCTTT	CASSLIGGTEAFF
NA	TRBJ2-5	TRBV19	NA	TGTGCGGTCGGTTCGGGGGGCGGAGCTCGGGGAGAGACCCAGTACTTC	CAVGSGGGARGETQYF
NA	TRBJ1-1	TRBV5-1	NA	TGCGCCAGCAGCTTGGGACAGTCGAACACTGAAGCTTTCTTT	CASSLGQSNTEAFF
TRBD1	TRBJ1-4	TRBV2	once	TGTGCCAGCAGCGAATACAGGGGATCGAATGAAAAACTGTTTTTT	CASSEYRGSNEKLFF